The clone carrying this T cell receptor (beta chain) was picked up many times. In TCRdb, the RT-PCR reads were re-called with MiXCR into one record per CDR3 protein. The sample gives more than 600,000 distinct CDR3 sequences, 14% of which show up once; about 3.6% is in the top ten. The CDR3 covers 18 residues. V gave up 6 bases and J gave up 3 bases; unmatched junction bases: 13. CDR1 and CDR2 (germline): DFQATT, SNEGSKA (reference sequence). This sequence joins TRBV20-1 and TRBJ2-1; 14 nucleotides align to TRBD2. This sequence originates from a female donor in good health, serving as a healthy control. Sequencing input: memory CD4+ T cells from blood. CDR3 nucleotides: TGCAGTGCGGGGACTAGCGGGGGAACCGGTAAAATCTACAATGAGCAGTTCTTC. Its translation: CSAGTSGGTGKIYNEQFF.